This T cell receptor beta chain stems from a study of blood T cell repertoires in COVID-19. Germline values: CDR1 SNHLY, CDR2 FYNNEI. V was pared by 8 bases and J by 3 bases, with 4 bases of the junction left unmatched. This CDR3 comprises 13 residues. This clone has a single count. The method was immunoSEQ multiplex PCR; TCRdb's version includes in-frame clones alone and lacks a portion of them. The table shows over 200,000 clones, with roughly 85% occurring only once. The chain joins TRBV2 to TRBJ2-7; TRBD1 matches 10 bases. The sequenced material came from peripheral blood. The clonotype was recovered from a woman in her 40s with active or convalescent COVID-19. The CDR3 is CASAGTGVYEQYF. The CDR3 DNA reads TGTGCCAGCGCCGGGACAGGGGTCTACGAGCAGTACTTC.